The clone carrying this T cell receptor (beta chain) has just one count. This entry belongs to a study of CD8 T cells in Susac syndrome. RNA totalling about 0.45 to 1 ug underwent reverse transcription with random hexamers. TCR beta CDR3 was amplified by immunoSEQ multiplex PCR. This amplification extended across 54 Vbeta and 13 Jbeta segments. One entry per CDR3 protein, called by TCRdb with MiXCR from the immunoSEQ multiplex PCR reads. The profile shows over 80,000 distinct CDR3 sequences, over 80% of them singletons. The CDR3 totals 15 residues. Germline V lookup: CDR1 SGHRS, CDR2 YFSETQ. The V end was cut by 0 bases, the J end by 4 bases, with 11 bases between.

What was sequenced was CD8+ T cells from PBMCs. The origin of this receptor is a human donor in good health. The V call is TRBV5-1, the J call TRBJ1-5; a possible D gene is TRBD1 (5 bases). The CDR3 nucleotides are TGCGCCAGCAGCTTGGATGGGACGGTGAATCAGCCCCAGCATTTT. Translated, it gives CASSLDGTVNQPQHF.